This T cell receptor beta chain was observed in a study of blood T cell repertoires in COVID-19. Data came from immunoSEQ multiplex PCR; TCRdb stores just in-frame clones and leaves some out. The sample shows 120,000 to 150,000 clones, over 80% of them seen only once. The trim removed 6 bases at V and 7 bases at J, leaving 11 bases unmatched. Germline V gene lookup returns CDR1 SEHNR and CDR2 FQNEAQ (reference sequence). CDR3 length: 14 residues. V gene TRBV7-9 combines with J gene TRBJ1-1; 7 nucleotides match TRBD1. Specimen: peripheral blood. This receptor was identified in a human donor in a cohort sampled during active COVID-19. The CDR3 region has the DNA TGTGCCAGCAGTAAGAGGGGGCTAATATATGAAGCTTTCTTT. Translation: CASSKRGLIYEAFF. The full variable domain, its missing parts supplied by reference TRBV7-9 and TRBJ1-1, is DTGVSQNPRHKITKRGQNVTFRCDPISEHNRLYWYRQTLGQGPEFLTYFQNEAQLEKSRLLSDRFSAERPKGSFSTLEIQRTEQGDSAMYLCASSKRGLIYEAFFGQGTRLTVV.